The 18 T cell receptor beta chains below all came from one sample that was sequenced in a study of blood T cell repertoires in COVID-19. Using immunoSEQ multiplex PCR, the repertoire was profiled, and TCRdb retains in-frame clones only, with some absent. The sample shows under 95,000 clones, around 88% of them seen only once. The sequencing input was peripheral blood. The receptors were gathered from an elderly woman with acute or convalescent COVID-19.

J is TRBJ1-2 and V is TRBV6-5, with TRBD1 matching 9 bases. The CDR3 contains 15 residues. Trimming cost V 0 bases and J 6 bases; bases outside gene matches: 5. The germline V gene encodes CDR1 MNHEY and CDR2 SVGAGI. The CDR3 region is CASSYSTGGVHGYTF. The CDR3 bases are TGTGCCAGCAGTTACTCGACAGGGGGTGTTCATGGCTACACCTTC.

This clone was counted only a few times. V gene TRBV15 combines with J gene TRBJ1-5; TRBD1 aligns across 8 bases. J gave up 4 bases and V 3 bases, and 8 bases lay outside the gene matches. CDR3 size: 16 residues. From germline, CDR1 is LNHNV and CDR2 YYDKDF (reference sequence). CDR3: CATSSEDRALNQPQHF. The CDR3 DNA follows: TGTGCCACCAGCAGCGAGGACAGGGCTTTAAATCAGCCCCAGCATTTT.

The CDR3 spells CASSQDQVRVLPGNTIYF. The CDR3 DNA reads TGTGCCAGCAGCCAAGATCAGGTGCGGGTTTTGCCTGGAAACACCATATATTTT. J is TRBJ1-3 and V is TRBV4-2, with unresolved D. Germline lookup yields CDR1 LGHNA and CDR2 YNFKEQ. Trimming shortened V by 0 bases and J by 2 bases, and 17 bases separated the two germline ends. The CDR3 length is 18 residues.

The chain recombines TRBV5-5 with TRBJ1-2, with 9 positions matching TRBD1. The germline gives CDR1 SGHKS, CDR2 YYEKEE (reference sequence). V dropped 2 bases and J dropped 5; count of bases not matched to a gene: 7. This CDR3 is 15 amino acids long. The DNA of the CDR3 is TGTGCCAGCAGCTTTTCTTGGACAGGGGATTATGGCTACACCTTC. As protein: CASSFSWTGDYGYTF.

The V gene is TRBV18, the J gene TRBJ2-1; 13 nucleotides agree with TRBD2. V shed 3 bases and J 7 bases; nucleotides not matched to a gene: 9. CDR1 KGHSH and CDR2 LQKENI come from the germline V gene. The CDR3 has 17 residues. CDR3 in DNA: TGTGCCAGCTCACCGATACTAGCGGGGGGGCCGTGGAATGAGCAGTTCTTC. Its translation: CASSPILAGGPWNEQFF.

For the CDR3, the DNA is TGTGCCATCAGAGGGACAGGGGGCGCGGAGACCCAGTACTTC. Its translation: CAIRGTGGAETQYF. The genes are TRBV10-3 and TRBJ2-5; 12 positions agree with TRBD1. The CDR3 totals 14 residues. The V and J ends lost 6 bases and 5 bases, in that order; junction bases with no gene match: 4. Germline CDR1 reads ENHRY; CDR2 reads SYGVKD.

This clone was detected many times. CDR3 nucleotide sequence: TGTGCCAGCAACGCCATACGGACTTCGAATTCACCCCTCCACTTT. This codes for CASNAIRTSNSPLHF. The genes are TRBV2 and TRBJ1-6; D gene uncertain. The CDR3 extends over 15 amino acids. Germline values: CDR1 SNHLY, CDR2 FYNNEI. Trimming left V 7 bases short and J 7 bases short, with 17 bases between.

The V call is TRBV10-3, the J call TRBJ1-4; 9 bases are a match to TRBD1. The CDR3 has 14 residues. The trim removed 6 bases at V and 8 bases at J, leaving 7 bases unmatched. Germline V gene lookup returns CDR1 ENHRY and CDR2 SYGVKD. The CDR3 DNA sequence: TGTGCCATCAGGGGGACAGGGATCGGCGAAAAACTGTTTTTT. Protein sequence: CAIRGTGIGEKLFF.

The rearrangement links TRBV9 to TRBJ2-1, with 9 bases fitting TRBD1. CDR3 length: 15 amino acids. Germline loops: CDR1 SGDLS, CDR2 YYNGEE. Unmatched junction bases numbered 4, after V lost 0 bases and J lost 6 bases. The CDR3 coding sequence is TGTGCCAGCAGCGTAGGACAGGGGGGGATCAATGAGCAGTTCTTC. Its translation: CASSVGQGGINEQFF.

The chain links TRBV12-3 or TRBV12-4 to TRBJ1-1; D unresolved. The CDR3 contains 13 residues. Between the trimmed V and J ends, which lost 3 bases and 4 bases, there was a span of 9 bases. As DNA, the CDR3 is TGTGCCAGCAGTTTGGCCGGGGTCACTGAAGCTTTCTTT. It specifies CASSLAGVTEAFF.

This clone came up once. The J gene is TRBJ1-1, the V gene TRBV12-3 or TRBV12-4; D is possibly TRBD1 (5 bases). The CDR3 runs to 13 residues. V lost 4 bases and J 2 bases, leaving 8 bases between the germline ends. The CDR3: CASSYGANTEAFF. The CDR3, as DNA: TGTGCCAGCAGTTATGGGGCCAACACTGAAGCTTTCTTT.

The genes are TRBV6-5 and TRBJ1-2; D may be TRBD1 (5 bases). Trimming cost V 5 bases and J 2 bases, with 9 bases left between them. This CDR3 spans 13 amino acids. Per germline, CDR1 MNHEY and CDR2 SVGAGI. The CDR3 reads CASSPRVNYGYTF. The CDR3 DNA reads TGTGCCAGCAGTCCCAGGGTGAACTATGGCTACACCTTC.

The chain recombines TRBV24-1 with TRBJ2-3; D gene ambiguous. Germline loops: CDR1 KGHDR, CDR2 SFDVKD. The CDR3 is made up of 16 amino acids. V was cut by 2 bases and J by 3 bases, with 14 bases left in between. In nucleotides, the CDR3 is TGTGCCACCAGTGATTCTACCCGGTTAAGTACAGATACGCAGTATTTT. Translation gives CATSDSTRLSTDTQYF.

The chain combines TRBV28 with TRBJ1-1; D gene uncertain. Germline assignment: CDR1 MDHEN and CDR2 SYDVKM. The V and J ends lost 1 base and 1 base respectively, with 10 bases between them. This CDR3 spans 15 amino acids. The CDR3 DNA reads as TGTGCCAGCAGTTTATACAAAATTGCGAACACTGAAGCTTTCTTT. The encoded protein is CASSLYKIANTEAFF.

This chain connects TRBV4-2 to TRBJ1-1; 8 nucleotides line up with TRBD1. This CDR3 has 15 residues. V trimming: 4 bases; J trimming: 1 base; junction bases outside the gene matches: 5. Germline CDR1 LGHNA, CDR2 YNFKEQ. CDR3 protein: CASSRTGTGNTEAFF. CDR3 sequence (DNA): TGTGCCAGCAGCCGTACCGGGACAGGGAACACTGAAGCTTTCTTT.

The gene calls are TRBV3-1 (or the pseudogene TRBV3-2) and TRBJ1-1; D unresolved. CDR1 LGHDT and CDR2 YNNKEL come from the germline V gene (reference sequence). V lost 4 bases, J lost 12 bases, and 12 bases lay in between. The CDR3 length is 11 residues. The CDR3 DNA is TGTGCCAGCAGCCTCGAAGGGAGAACTTTCTTT. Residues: CASSLEGRTFF.

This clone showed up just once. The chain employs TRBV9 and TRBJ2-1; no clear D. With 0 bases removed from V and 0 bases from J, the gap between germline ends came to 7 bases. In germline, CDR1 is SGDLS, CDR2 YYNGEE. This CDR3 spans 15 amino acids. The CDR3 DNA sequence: TGTGCCAGCAGCGTAGACCCGAGCTCCTACAATGAGCAGTTCTTC. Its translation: CASSVDPSSYNEQFF.

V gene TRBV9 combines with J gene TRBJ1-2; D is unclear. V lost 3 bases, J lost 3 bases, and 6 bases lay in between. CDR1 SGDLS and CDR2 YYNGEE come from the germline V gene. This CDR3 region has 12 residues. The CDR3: CASSDPDYGYTF. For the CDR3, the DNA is TGTGCCAGCAGCGACCCGGACTATGGCTACACCTTC.